Below are 24 T cell receptor beta chains sequenced from a single sample in a study of blood T cells in healthy people across ages. Sample-barcoded 5' priming and a J-beta primer mix drove a second PCR of about 6 to 12 cycles. One entry per CDR3 protein results from TCRdb running MiXCR on the 5' RACE reads. The data show 600,000 to 850,000 distinct CDR3 sequences, with roughly 25% seen just once and 9.4% held by the top ten. This same sample was also taken into another study, of T cells of mothers and their children.

Material: blood. Source of these receptors: a boy between 10 and 17 years old in good health.

The chain carries TRBV2 and TRBJ1-1; D is possibly TRBD1 (6 bases). The CDR3 loop spans 17 amino acids. Between the trimmed V and J ends, which lost 3 bases and 1 base, there was a span of 18 bases. The germline V gene has CDR1 SNHLY and CDR2 FYNNEI. CDR3 region: CASSEGWTDSGNTEAFF. The CDR3 DNA follows: TGTGCCAGCAGTGAGGGGTGGACAGATAGTGGGAACACTGAAGCTTTCTTT.

In this sample, this clonotype turned up a few times. The V and J genes are TRBV7-9 and TRBJ1-4, with 10 bases fitting TRBD1. With V trimmed by 2 bases and J by 6 bases, 3 bases remained unmatched. CDR1 and CDR2 (germline): SEHNR, FQNEAQ (reference sequence). The CDR3 is made up of 15 amino acids. The CDR3 sequence: CASSLPTGGDEKLFF. DNA of the CDR3: TGTGCCAGCAGCTTACCGACAGGGGGCGATGAAAAACTGTTTTTT.

This clonotype was counted between two and nine times. The V and J genes are TRBV28 and TRBJ1-2; TRBD1 matches 8 bases. Germline loops: CDR1 MDHEN, CDR2 SYDVKM. The V gene end was trimmed by 7 bases and the J gene end by 4 bases; junction bases not matched to a gene: 14. The CDR3 loop spans 16 amino acids. The chain's CDR3 is CASTGTGGRIGYGYTF. The DNA for the CDR3 is TGTGCCAGCACAGGGACAGGAGGCCGAATTGGCTATGGCTACACCTTC.

CDR3 DNA: TGTGCCAGCAGCTCTCGGGACAGGGGGCTCTTAGAGACCCAGTACTTC. Translation: CASSSRDRGLLETQYF. V gene TRBV7-2 combines with J gene TRBJ2-1, with 12 bases identical to TRBD1. The DNA end lines up better with TRBJ2-5; the J call may be wrong. This CDR3 comprises 16 residues. Germline CDR1 reads SGHTA; CDR2 reads FQGNSA.

The V call is TRBV10-3, the J call TRBJ2-7; D remains unclear. This CDR3 region has 11 residues. The germline V gene has CDR1 ENHRY and CDR2 SYGVKD. The V gene lost 1 base and the J gene lost 7 bases, with 5 bases spanning the gap. The CDR3 region is CAISEYGEQYF. The CDR3 nucleotides read TGTGCCATCAGTGAGTACGGGGAGCAGTACTTC.

The chain joins TRBV3-1 to TRBJ1-6; possibly TRBD1 for D (5 bases). The V end lost 3 bases, the J end lost 8 bases, and 17 bases lay between the germline ends. Germline loops: CDR1 LGHDT, CDR2 YNNKEL (reference sequence). The CDR3 totals 16 residues. The CDR3 reads CASSHFGGGLHSPLHF. The CDR3 bases are TGTGCCAGCAGCCATTTCGGGGGGGGACTCCATTCACCCCTCCACTTT.

The chain links TRBV12-3 or TRBV12-4 to TRBJ1-5; tentative D call: TRBD1 (6 bases). The CDR3 contains 15 residues. V gave up 6 bases and J gave up 1 base, with 13 bases separating them. CDR3 protein: CASSRGRTSNQPQHF. The CDR3 region has the DNA TGTGCCAGCAGCAGGGGACGGACAAGCAATCAGCCCCAGCATTTT.

This clonotype was seen a few times. The V gene is TRBV5-6, the J gene TRBJ2-4; D ambiguous. There are 15 residues in the CDR3. Germline V gives CDR1 SGHDT, CDR2 YYEEEE. V was clipped by 0 bases and J by 0 bases, with 7 bases between them. The CDR3 region is CASSLVVGAKNIQYF. Here the CDR3 DNA reads TGTGCCAGCAGCTTGGTTGTGGGAGCCAAAAACATTCAGTACTTC.

The genes are TRBV4-3 and TRBJ1-1; 12 nucleotides match TRBD1. CDR3 length: 16 amino acids. J lost 5 bases, V lost 0 bases, and 4 bases had no gene match. CDR1 LGHNA and CDR2 YSLEER come from the germline V gene. The CDR3 loop is CASSQEGTGGHTEAFF. Here the CDR3 DNA reads TGCGCCAGCAGCCAAGAGGGGACAGGGGGCCATACTGAAGCTTTCTTT.

J is TRBJ2-5 and V is TRBV2; possibly TRBD1 for D (5 bases). TRBJ2-7 explains the end of the DNA better; the J call may be wrong. Germline CDR1 SNHLY, CDR2 FYNNEI. The CDR3 loop spans 14 amino acids. CDR3 sequence (DNA): TGTGCCAGCAGTGAGACAGCCTCCTCCTACGAGCAGTACTTC. Translating gives CASSETASSYEQYF.

The chain has TRBV3-1 and TRBJ2-3; D gene unclear. This CDR3 spans 15 amino acids. Trimming shortened V by 5 bases and J by 6 bases, and 18 bases separated the two germline ends. CDR1 and CDR2 from the germline V gene are LGHDT and YNNKEL (reference sequence). CDR3 bases: TGTGCCAGCAGCAAACGGACGGCGGATGGGGATACGCAGTATTTT. This encodes CASSKRTADGDTQYF.

This chain links TRBV20-1 with TRBJ2-7; 8 nucleotides line up with TRBD2. This CDR3 spans 13 amino acids. In germline, CDR1 is DFQATT, CDR2 SNEGSKA (reference sequence). The trim removed 4 bases at V and 6 bases at J, leaving 8 bases unmatched. CDR3 region: CSAIKAGVGEQYF. Written as DNA, the CDR3 is TGCAGTGCTATTAAAGCGGGAGTAGGCGAGCAGTACTTC.

This clonotype was counted between two and nine times. The chain employs TRBV14 and TRBJ2-2; 9 bases agree with TRBD2. V lost 7 bases to trimming and J lost 0 bases; unmatched junction nucleotides: 9. This CDR3 spans 17 amino acids. The germline CDR1 and CDR2 sequences are SGHDN and FVKESK. DNA for the CDR3: TGTGCCAGCAAAGGTAGCGGGGGCTCTACGAACACCGGGGAGCTGTTTTTT. It translates to CASKGSGGSTNTGELFF.

This clonotype has only a few counts. This chain uses TRBV6-2 or TRBV6-3 with TRBJ2-1, with D hard to call. The ends were cut back, 0 bases at V and 4 bases at J, with 10 bases in the middle. The CDR3 consists of 15 residues. Germline V CDR1 and CDR2: MNHEY, SVGEGT. CDR3 region: CASSYSSLIYNEQFF. The CDR3 nucleotides read TGTGCCAGCAGTTACTCGAGCCTGATTTACAATGAGCAGTTCTTC.

The chain joins TRBV9 to TRBJ2-7; D is unclear. This CDR3 spans 15 amino acids. V shed 0 bases and J shed 1 base, with 11 bases lying between them. CDR1 is SGDLS, CDR2 YYNGEE, per germline. The CDR3: CASSVGRELSYEQYF. The CDR3 DNA sequence: TGTGCCAGCAGCGTAGGTAGAGAGCTTTCCTACGAGCAGTACTTC. The full variable domain, completed using reference TRBV9 and TRBJ2-7, is DSGVTQTPKHLITATGQRVTLRCSPRSGDLSVYWYQQSLDQGLQFLIQYYNGEERAKGNILERFSAQQFPDLHSELNLSSLELGDSALYFCASSVGRELSYEQYFGPGTRLTVT.

This chain joins TRBV15 and TRBJ2-1; 11 bases map to TRBD2. The CDR3 runs to 18 residues. Germline V gene sequence: CDR1 LNHNV, CDR2 YYDKDF (reference sequence). Trimming at V came to 0 bases and at J to 4 bases, leaving 8 bases not matched to a gene. CDR3 protein: CATSREVAGGPGYNEQFF. CDR3 nucleotides: TGTGCCACCAGCAGAGAGGTAGCGGGGGGGCCTGGATACAATGAGCAGTTCTTC.

The rearrangement links TRBV7-9 to TRBJ2-5; 7 bases are shared with TRBD2. CDR1 SEHNR and CDR2 FQNEAQ come from the germline V gene (reference sequence). The trim removed 4 bases at V and 5 bases at J, leaving 10 bases unmatched. The CDR3 totals 15 residues. CDR3 loop: CASSSFAGVGETQYF. The CDR3 region has the DNA TGTGCCAGCAGCTCCTTCGCGGGGGTAGGGGAGACCCAGTACTTC.

V gene TRBV7-9 combines with J gene TRBJ2-5, with no clear D. The V and J ends lost 1 base and 1 base respectively, with 13 bases between them. Germline V gene sequence: CDR1 SEHNR, CDR2 FQNEAQ (reference sequence). CDR3 length equals 16 residues. This CDR3 reads CASSLVGTALQETQYF. DNA of the CDR3: TGTGCCAGCAGCTTAGTAGGCACTGCCCTCCAAGAGACCCAGTACTTC.

This chain links TRBV20-1 with TRBJ2-5; weak D call: TRBD1 (5 bases). Germline V CDR1 and CDR2: DFQATT, SNEGSKA (reference sequence). The CDR3 length is 13 residues. Deletions cut 0 bases from V and 5 bases from J, with 10 bases between. This CDR3 is CSAREGRGETQYF. CDR3 bases: TGCAGTGCTAGAGAGGGAAGGGGTGAGACCCAGTACTTC.

CDR3 bases: TGTGCCAGCAACCAACCGGGACAGGGCTACCAAGAGACCCAGTACTTC. The encoded protein is CASNQPGQGYQETQYF. The V call is TRBV7-9, the J call TRBJ2-5; the match to TRBD1 covers 9 bases. The CDR3 contains 16 residues. V shed 7 bases and J 0 bases; nucleotides not matched to a gene: 9. Germline loops: CDR1 SEHNR, CDR2 FQNEAQ (reference sequence). The full variable domain, rest sourced from reference TRBV7-9 and TRBJ2-5, is DTGVSQNPRHKITKRGQNVTFRCDPISEHNRLYWYRQTLGQGPEFLTYFQNEAQLEKSRLLSDRFSAERPKGSFSTLEIQRTEQGDSAMYLCASNQPGQGYQETQYFGPGTRLLVL.

CDR3 amino acids: CAISEAAGRGTGNEKLFF. For the CDR3, the DNA is TGTGCCATCAGTGAGGCCGCCGGCCGCGGGACAGGGAATGAAAAACTGTTTTTT. The chain carries TRBV10-3 and TRBJ1-4; 9 bases fit TRBD1. Germline values: CDR1 ENHRY, CDR2 SYGVKD. This CDR3 spans 18 amino acids. V gave up 2 bases and J gave up 5 bases; unmatched junction bases: 12.

The V call is TRBV20-1, the J call TRBJ2-7; 8 nucleotides match TRBD1. The CDR3 covers 14 residues. Trimming took 2 bases from V and 7 from J; bases not matched to a gene: 10. The germline CDR1 and CDR2 sequences are DFQATT and SNEGSKA (reference sequence). CDR3 residues: CSARSAGGTWEQYF. CDR3 coding DNA: TGCAGTGCTAGAAGTGCAGGGGGCACGTGGGAGCAGTACTTC.

V and J are TRBV7-2 and TRBJ1-2, with D unresolved. This CDR3 region has 13 residues. V was pared by 5 bases and J by 7 bases, with 14 bases between. Germline V lookup: CDR1 SGHTA, CDR2 FQGNSA. CDR3 in DNA: TGTGCCAGCAGCCCCGGAGGCGGCGTTGGCTACACCTTC. Encoded protein: CASSPGGGVGYTF. The whole variable domain, remainder taken from reference TRBV7-2 and TRBJ1-2, is GAGVSQSPSNKVTEKGKDVELRCDPISGHTALYWYRQSLGQGLEFLIYFQGNSAPDKSGLPSDRFSAERTGGSVSTLTIQRTQQEDSAVYLCASSPGGGVGYTFGSGTRLTVV.

V gene TRBV29-1 combines with J gene TRBJ2-5; D is uncertain. The better agreement between TRBJ2-1 and the DNA end casts doubt on the J call. CDR3 size: 11 residues. Germline V gene sequence: CDR1 SQVTM, CDR2 ANQGSEA. This CDR3 is CSAVPDNEQFF. DNA of the CDR3: TGCAGCGCCGTACCTGACAATGAGCAGTTCTTC.